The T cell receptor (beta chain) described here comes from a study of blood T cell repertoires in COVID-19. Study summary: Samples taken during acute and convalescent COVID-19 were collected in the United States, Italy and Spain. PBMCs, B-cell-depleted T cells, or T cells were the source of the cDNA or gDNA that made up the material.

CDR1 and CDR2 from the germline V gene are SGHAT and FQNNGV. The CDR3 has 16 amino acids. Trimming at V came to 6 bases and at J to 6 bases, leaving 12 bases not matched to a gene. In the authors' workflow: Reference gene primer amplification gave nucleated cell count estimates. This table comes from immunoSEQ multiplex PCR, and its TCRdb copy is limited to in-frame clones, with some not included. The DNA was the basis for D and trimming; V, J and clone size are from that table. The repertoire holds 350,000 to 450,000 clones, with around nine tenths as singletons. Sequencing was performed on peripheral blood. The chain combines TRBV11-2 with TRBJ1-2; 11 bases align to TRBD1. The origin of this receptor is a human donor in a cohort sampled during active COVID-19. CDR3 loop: CASSLNPGQGGDGYTF. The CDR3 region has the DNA TGTGCCAGCAGTCTAAATCCGGGACAGGGGGGCGATGGCTACACCTTC.